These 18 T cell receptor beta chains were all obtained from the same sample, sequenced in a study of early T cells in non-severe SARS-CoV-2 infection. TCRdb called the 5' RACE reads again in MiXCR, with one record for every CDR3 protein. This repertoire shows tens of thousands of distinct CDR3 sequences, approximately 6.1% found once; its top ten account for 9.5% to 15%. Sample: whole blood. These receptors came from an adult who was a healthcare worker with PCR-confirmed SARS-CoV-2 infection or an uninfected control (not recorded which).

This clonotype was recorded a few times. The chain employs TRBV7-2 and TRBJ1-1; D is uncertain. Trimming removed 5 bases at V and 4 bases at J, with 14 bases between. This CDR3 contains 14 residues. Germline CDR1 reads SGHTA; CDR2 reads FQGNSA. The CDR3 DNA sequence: TGTGCCAGCAGCCCTAGCAGCTTGGGCACTGAAGCTTTCTTT. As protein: CASSPSSLGTEAFF.

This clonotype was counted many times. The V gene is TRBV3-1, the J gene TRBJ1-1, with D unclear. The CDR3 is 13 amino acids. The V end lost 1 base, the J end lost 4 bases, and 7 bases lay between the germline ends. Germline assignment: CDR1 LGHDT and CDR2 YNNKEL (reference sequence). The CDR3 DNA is TGTGCCAGCAGCCAAGGCGGGATCACTGAAGCTTTCTTT. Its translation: CASSQGGITEAFF.

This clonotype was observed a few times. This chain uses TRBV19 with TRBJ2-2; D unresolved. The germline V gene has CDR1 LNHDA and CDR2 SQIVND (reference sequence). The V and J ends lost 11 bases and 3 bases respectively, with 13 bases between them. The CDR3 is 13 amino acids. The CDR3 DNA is TGTGCCTCCAAGGGCGCTTACACCGGGGAGCTGTTTTTT. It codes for CASKGAYTGELFF. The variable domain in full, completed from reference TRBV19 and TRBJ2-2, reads DGGITQSPKYLFRKEGQNVTLSCEQNLNHDAMYWYRQDPGQGLRLIYYSQIVNDFQKGDIAEGYSVSREKKESFPLTVTSAQKNPTAFYLCASKGAYTGELFFGEGSRLTVL.

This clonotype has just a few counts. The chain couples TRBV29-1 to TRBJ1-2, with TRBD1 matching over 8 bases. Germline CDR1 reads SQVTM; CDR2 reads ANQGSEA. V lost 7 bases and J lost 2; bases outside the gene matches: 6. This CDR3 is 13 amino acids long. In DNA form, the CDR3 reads TGCAGCGGCGCCGACAGGGGCAACTATGGCTACACCTTC. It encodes CSGADRGNYGYTF.

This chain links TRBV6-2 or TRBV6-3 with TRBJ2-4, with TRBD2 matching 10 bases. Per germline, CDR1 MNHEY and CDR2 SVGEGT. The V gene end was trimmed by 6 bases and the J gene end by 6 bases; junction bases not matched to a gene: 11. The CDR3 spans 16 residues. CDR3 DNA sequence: TGTGCCAGCAGCCGACCTGCGACTAGCGGGTCAAACATTCAGTACTTC. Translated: CASSRPATSGSNIQYF.

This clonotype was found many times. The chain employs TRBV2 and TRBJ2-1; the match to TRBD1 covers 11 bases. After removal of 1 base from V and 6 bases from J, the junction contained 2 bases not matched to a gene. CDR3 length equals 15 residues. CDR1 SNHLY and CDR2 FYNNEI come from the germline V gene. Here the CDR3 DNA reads TGTGCCAGCAGTGAAGGGACAGGGGGCATCAATGAGCAGTTCTTC. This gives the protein CASSEGTGGINEQFF. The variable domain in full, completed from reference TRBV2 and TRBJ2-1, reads EPEVTQTPSHQVTQMGQEVILRCVPISNHLYFYWYRQILGQKVEFLVSFYNNEISEKSEIFDDQFSVERPDGSNFTLKIRSTKLEDSAMYFCASSEGTGGINEQFFGPGTRLTVL.

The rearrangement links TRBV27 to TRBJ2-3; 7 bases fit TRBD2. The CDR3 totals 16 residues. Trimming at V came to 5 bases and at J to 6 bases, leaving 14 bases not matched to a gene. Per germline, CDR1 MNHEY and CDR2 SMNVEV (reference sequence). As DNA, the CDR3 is TGTGCCAGCAGTGACAGCGTCGTACTAGCGAAGGATACGCAGTATTTT. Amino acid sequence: CASSDSVVLAKDTQYF.

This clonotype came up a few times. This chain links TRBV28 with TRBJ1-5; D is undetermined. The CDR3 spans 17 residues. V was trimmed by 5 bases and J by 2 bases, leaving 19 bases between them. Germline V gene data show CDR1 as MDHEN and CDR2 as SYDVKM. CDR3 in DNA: TGTGCCAGCAGTCCCCCCCTCCAACTCCGTGGCAATCAGCCCCAGCATTTT. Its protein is CASSPPLQLRGNQPQHF. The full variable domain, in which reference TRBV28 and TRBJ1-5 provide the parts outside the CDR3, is DVKVTQSSRYLVKRTGEKVFLECVQDMDHENMFWYRQDPGLGLRLIYFSYDVKMKEKGDIPEGYSVSREKKERFSLILESASTNQTSMYLCASSPPLQLRGNQPQHFGDGTRLSIL.

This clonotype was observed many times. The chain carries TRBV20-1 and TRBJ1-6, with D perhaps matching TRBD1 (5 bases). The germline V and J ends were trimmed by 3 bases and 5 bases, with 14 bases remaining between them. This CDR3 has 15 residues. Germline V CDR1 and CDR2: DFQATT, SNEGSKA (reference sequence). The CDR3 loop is CSASMQGVNNSPLHF. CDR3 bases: TGCAGTGCTAGTATGCAGGGAGTAAATAATTCACCCCTCCACTTT.

The CDR3 DNA reads TGTGCCAGCAGTTACGGGACAGGCTCCCACACAGATACGCAGTATTTT. Amino acid sequence: CASSYGTGSHTDTQYF. The chain is built from TRBV2 and TRBJ2-3, with TRBD1 matching 8 bases. Trimming took 5 bases from V and 2 from J; bases not matched to a gene: 9. The germline gives CDR1 SNHLY, CDR2 FYNNEI. The CDR3 loop spans 16 amino acids.

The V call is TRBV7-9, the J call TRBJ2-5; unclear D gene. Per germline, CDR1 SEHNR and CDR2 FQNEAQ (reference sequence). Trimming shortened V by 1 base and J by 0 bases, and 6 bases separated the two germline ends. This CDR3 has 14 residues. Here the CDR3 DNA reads TGTGCCAGCAGCTTAGTCGAGTACCAAGAGACCCAGTACTTC. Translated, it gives CASSLVEYQETQYF.

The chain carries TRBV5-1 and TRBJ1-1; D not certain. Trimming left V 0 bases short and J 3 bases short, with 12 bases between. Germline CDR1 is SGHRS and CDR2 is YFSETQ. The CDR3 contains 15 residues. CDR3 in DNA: TGCGCCAGCAGCTTGGCGCGAGAGAGTTACACTGAAGCTTTCTTT. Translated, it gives CASSLARESYTEAFF.

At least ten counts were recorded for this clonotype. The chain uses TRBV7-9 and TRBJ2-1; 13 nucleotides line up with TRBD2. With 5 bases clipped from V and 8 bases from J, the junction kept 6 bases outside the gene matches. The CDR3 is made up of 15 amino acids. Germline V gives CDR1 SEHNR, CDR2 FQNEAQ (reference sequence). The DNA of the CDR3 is TGTGCCAGCAGCCCGACTAGCGGGGGGTCCGATGAGCAGTTCTTC. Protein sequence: CASSPTSGGSDEQFF. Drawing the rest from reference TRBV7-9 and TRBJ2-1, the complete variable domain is DTGVSQNPRHKITKRGQNVTFRCDPISEHNRLYWYRQTLGQGPEFLTYFQNEAQLEKSRLLSDRFSAERPKGSFSTLEIQRTEQGDSAMYLCASSPTSGGSDEQFFGPGTRLTVL.

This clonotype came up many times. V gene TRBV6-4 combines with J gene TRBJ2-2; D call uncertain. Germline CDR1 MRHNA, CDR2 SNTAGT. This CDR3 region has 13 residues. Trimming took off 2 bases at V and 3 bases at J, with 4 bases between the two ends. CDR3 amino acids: CASSDRDTGELFF. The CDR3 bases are TGTGCCAGCAGTGACAGGGACACCGGGGAGCTGTTTTTT.

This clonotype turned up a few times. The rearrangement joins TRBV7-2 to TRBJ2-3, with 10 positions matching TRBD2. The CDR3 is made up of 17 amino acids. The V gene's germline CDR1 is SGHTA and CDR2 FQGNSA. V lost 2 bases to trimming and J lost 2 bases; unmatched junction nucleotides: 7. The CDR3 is CASSLRSGGALTDTQYF. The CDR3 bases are TGTGCCAGCAGCTTACGCAGCGGGGGGGCCCTCACAGATACGCAGTATTTT.

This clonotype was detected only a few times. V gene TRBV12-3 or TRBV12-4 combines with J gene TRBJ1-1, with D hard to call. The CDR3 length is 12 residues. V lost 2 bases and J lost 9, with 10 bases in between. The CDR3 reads CASSLLAQKAFF. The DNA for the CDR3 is TGTGCCAGCAGTTTATTGGCTCAGAAAGCTTTCTTT.

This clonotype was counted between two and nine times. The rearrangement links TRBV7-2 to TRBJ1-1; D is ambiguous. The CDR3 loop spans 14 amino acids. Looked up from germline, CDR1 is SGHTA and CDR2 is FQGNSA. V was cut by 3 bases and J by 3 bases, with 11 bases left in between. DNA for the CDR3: TGTGCCAGCAGCTTTGGGCCCTTAGACACTGAAGCTTTCTTT. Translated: CASSFGPLDTEAFF.

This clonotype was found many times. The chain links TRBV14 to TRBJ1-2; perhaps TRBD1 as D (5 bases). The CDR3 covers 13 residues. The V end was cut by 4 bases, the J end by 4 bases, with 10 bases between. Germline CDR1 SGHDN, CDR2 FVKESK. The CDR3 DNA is TGTGCCAGCAGCCGGCTCCAGGGCTATGGCTACACCTTC. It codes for CASSRLQGYGYTF. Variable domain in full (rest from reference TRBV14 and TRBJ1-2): EAGVTQFPSHSVIEKGQTVTLRCDPISGHDNLYWYRRVMGKEIKFLLHFVKESKQDESGMPNNRFLAERTGGTYSTLKVQPAELEDSGVYFCASSRLQGYGYTFGSGTRLTVV.